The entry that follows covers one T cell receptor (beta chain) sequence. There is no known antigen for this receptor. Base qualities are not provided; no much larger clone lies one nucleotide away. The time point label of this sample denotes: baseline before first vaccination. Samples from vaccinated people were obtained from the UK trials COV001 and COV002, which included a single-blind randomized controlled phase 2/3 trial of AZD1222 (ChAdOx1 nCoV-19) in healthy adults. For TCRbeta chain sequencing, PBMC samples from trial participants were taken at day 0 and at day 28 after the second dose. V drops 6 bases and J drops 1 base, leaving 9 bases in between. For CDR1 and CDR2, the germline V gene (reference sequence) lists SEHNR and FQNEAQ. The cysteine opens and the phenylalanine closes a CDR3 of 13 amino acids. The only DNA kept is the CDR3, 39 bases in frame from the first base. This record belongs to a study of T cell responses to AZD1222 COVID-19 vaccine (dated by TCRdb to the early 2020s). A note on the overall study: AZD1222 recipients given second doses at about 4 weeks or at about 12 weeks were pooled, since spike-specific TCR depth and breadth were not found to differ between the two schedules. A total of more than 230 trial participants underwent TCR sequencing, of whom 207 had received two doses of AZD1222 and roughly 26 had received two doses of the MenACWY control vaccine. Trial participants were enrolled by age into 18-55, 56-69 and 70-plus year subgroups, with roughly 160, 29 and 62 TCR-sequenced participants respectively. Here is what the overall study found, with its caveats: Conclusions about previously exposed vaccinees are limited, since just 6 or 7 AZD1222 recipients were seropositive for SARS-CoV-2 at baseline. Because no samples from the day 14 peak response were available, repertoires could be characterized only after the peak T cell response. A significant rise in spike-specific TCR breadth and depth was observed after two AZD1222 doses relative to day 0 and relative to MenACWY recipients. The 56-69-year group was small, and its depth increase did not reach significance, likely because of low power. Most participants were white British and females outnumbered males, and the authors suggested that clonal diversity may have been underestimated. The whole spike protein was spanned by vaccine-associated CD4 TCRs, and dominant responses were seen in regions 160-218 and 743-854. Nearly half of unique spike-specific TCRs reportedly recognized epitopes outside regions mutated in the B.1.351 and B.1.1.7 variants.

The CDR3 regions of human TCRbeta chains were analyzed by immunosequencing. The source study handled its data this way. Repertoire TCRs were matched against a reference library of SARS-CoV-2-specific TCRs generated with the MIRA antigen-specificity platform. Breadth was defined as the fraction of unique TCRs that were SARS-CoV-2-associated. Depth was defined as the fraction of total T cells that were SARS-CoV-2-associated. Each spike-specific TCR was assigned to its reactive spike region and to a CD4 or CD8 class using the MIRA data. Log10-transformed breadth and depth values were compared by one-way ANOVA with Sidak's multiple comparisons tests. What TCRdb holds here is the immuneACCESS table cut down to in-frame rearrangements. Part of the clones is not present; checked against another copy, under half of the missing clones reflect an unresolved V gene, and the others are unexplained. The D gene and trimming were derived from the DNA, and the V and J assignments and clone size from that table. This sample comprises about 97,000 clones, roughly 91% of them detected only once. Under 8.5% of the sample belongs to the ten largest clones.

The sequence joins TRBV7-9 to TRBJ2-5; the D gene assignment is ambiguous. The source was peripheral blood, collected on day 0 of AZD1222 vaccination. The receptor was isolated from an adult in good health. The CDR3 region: CASSRSLQETQYF. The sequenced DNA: TGTGCCAGCAGTAGGAGCCTCCAAGAGACCCAGTACTTC. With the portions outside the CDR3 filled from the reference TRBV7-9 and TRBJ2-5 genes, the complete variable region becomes DTGVSQNPRHKITKRGQNVTFRCDPISEHNRLYWYRQTLGQGPEFLTYFQNEAQLEKSRLLSDRFSAERPKGSFSTLEIQRTEQGDSAMYLCASSRSLQETQYFGPGTRLLVL.